This T cell receptor (beta chain) was obtained from a study of PD-1 blockade in mismatch repair-deficient tumors. This clone was recorded a few times. Here immunoSEQ multiplex PCR was the method, and the copy in TCRdb shows in-frame clones only, minus some. The repertoire consists of around 40,000 clones, with approximately 83% occurring once and the leading ten covering around 0.99%. Mismatch repair deficiency was confirmed in all patients, by PCR or immunohistochemistry. TCR sequencing covered a few patients who responded to pembrolizumab. Germline CDR1 reads SGHTA; CDR2 reads FQGNSA. With 5 bases clipped from V and 4 bases from J, the junction kept 8 bases outside the gene matches. This CDR3 region has 15 residues.

The sample consisted of PBMCs, taken about 40 weeks after starting pembrolizumab. The TCR originated in an adult with mismatch repair-deficient cancer. The V and J genes are TRBV7-2 and TRBJ2-7; 10 bases are a match to TRBD2. This chain's CDR3 is CASSRPGLANYEQYF. DNA for the CDR3: TGTGCCAGCAGCCGACCGGGACTAGCGAATTACGAGCAGTACTTC.